Sequencing of this T cell receptor beta chain was carried out in a study of technical replicates of blood from a handful of donors (dated by TCRdb to between 2016 and 2019). Library prep was done by the immunoSEQ multiplex PCR assay. TCRdb's version of the immuneACCESS table is confined to in-frame rearrangements and falls short of the full clone set. An unresolved V gene accounts for under half of the shortfall where checked; the remainder is of unknown origin. In this sample the table shows 95,000 to 100,000 clones, 95% of which occur a single time. Of the sample, over 0.2% is held by the ten largest clones. With regard to this clone: Its specific antigen is unknown. Qualities for individual bases were not recorded, and no much larger clone is one base off.

The CDR3 runs 14 amino acids, cysteine and phenylalanine included. Only the CDR3 part of the read is kept: 42 bases, read in frame from the first base. V is reduced by 6 bases and J by 8 bases, leaving a spacing of 19 bases between them. Via the germline V gene, CDR1 is SGHTA and CDR2 FQGTGA. The receptor comes from a human donor in good health. The chain uses TRBV7-3 and TRBJ1-2; possibly the D gene is TRBD1, per 5 matching bases. Sequencing was performed on T cells isolated from PBMCs. Read as DNA, the sequence is TGTGCCAGCAGACCGGACAAAACGGCTGGGGGCTACACCTTC. Translated, this gives CASRPDKTAGGYTF.